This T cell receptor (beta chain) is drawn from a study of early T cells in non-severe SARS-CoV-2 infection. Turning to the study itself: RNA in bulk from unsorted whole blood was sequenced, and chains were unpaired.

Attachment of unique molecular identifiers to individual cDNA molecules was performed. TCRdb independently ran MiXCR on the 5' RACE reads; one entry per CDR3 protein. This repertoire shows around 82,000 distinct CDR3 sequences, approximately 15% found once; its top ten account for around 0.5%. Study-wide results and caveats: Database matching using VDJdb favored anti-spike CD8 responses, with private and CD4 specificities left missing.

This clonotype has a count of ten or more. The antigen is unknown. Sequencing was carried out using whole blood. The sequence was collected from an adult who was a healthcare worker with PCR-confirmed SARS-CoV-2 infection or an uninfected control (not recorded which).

The CDR3, as DNA: TGTGCCAGCAGCTTAATGAAGGGTACTCGCGGCACCGGGGAGCTGTTTTTT. Translation gives CASSLMKGTRGTGELFF. The genes are TRBV11-2 and TRBJ2-2; D uncertain. CDR1 SGHAT and CDR2 FQNNGV come from the germline V gene. Trimming cost V 2 bases and J 4 bases, with 17 bases left between them. The length of the CDR3 is 17 residues.